This is a list of T cell receptor beta chains from one sample in a study of T-cell reconstitution after alpha-beta-depleted transplantation in children. TCRdb re-analysed the PCR reads in MiXCR, keeping a single row per CDR3 protein. The table has about 610,000 distinct CDR3 sequences, roughly 30% seen once. Sequences were derived from PBMCs, sampled before TCRalphabeta/CD19-depleted stem cell transplant. All receptors come from a boy younger than two with Wiskott-Aldrich syndrome, due to receive a stem cell transplant. CDR3s include the opening cysteine and the closing phenylalanine or tryptophan. The D gene is left open where the match is weak. Part of the rows lack a size; the others show once, few, many or a class for expanded clones.

V gene: TRBV5-1; clone size: .; D gene: TRBD2; J gene: TRBJ2-3; CDR3 DNA: TGCGCCAGCCGAGACGGAAGACTAGCGCTAACAGATACGCAGTATTTT; CDR3 protein: CASRDGRLALTDTQYF
V gene: TRBV12-3/TRBV12-4; clone size: few; D gene: TRBD2; J gene: TRBJ2-7; CDR3 DNA: TGTGCCAGCAGTTTTCGGGGGGAGGCGTACTTC; CDR3 protein: CASSFRGEAYF
V gene: TRBV10-3; clone size: few; D gene: .; J gene: TRBJ1-1; CDR3 DNA: TGTGCCATCAGTGCAGGGTTGAACACTGAAGCTTTCTTT; CDR3 protein: CAISAGLNTEAFF
V gene: TRBV28; clone size: .; D gene: TRBD1; J gene: TRBJ1-5; CDR3 DNA: TGTGCCAGCAACCTACAGGGGTTATATCAGCCCCAGCATTTT; CDR3 protein: CASNLQGLYQPQHF
V gene: TRBV18; clone size: .; D gene: .; J gene: TRBJ1-2; CDR3 DNA: TGTGCCAGCTCACCGTTTGGCAGGGACTATGGCTACACCTTC; CDR3 protein: CASSPFGRDYGYTF
V gene: TRBV20-1; clone size: few; D gene: .; J gene: TRBJ2-7; CDR3 DNA: TGCAGTGCCGAGCCCCCCTACGAGCAGTACTTC; CDR3 protein: CSAEPPYEQYF
V gene: TRBV5-1; clone size: few; D gene: .; J gene: TRBJ1-4; CDR3 DNA: TGCGCCAGCAGCTTGGAAGGGCGAAATGAAAAACTGTTTTTT; CDR3 protein: CASSLEGRNEKLFF
V gene: TRBV5-5; clone size: .; D gene: .; J gene: TRBJ2-7; CDR3 DNA: TGTGCCACCTCCAAGCTGGACGCCTCCTACGAGCAGTACTTC; CDR3 protein: CATSKLDASYEQYF
V gene: TRBV7-2; clone size: few; D gene: TRBD1; J gene: TRBJ2-7; CDR3 DNA: TGTGCCAGCAGCTCCCGGGACAGGGGGGTCTACGAGCAGTACTTC; CDR3 protein: CASSSRDRGVYEQYF
V gene: TRBV5-1; clone size: .; D gene: TRBD2; J gene: TRBJ2-1; CDR3 DNA: TGCGCCAGCAGCTCTCTGCGGGGGGGGTTGAGTGAGCAGTTCTTC; CDR3 protein: CASSSLRGGLSEQFF
V gene: TRBV12-3/TRBV12-4; clone size: .; D gene: .; J gene: TRBJ1-2; CDR3 DNA: TGTGCCAGCAGTTTATGGGACGATCAAGGGGGCTACACCTTC; CDR3 protein: CASSLWDDQGGYTF
V gene: TRBV28; clone size: .; D gene: TRBD1; J gene: TRBJ2-1; CDR3 DNA: TGTGCCAGCAGTTTAGCGGGACAGGGGGCGGTTAGTGAGCAGTTCTTC; CDR3 protein: CASSLAGQGAVSEQFF
V gene: TRBV29-1; clone size: .; D gene: .; J gene: TRBJ2-5; CDR3 DNA: TGCAGCCTAGGACGGGGGGAGACCCAGTACTTC; CDR3 protein: CSLGRGETQYF
V gene: TRBV11-2; clone size: .; D gene: TRBD2; J gene: TRBJ2-1; CDR3 DNA: TGTGCCAGCAGCTTAGATTTCGGTGGTGATACTAGCGGGAGATCCAATGAGCAGTTCTTC; CDR3 protein: CASSLDFGGDTSGRSNEQFF
V gene: TRBV27; clone size: .; D gene: TRBD2; J gene: TRBJ2-2; CDR3 DNA: TGTGCCAGCAGGAGCGGGAGGGGGGCCGGGGAGCTGTTTTTT; CDR3 protein: CASRSGRGAGELFF
V gene: TRBV7-2; clone size: .; D gene: .; J gene: TRBJ2-7; CDR3 DNA: TGTGCCAGCAGCTATGACCACTACAACTCCTACGAGCAGTACTTC; CDR3 protein: CASSYDHYNSYEQYF
V gene: TRBV20-1; clone size: few; D gene: .; J gene: TRBJ2-1; CDR3 DNA: TGCAGTGCTAGAGAGGGGGGCGGGAGTTCATACAATGAGCAGTTCTTC; CDR3 protein: CSAREGGGSSYNEQFF
V gene: TRBV6-4; clone size: many; D gene: .; J gene: TRBJ2-7; CDR3 DNA: TGTGCCAGCAGGTGGGGAGTGCCAGGCCGCCTCTCCTACGAGCAGTACTTC; CDR3 protein: CASRWGVPGRLSYEQYF
V gene: TRBV9; clone size: .; D gene: TRBD1; J gene: TRBJ2-5; CDR3 DNA: TGTGCCAGCAGCGGGGACAGGGGATTGGAGACCCAGTACTTC; CDR3 protein: CASSGDRGLETQYF
V gene: TRBV20-1; clone size: .; D gene: .; J gene: TRBJ2-1; CDR3 DNA: TGCAGTGCTAGAGAGCCTAGCTGGCTTCAGTTCTTC; CDR3 protein: CSAREPSWLQFF
V gene: TRBV12-3/TRBV12-4; clone size: few; D gene: TRBD1; J gene: TRBJ1-1; CDR3 DNA: TGTGCCAGCAGAACACAGGGGGCGAACACTGAAGCTTTCTTT; CDR3 protein: CASRTQGANTEAFF
V gene: TRBV2; clone size: .; D gene: .; J gene: TRBJ1-4; CDR3 DNA: TGTGCCAGCAGTGACCGACTGGGAACTAATGAAAAACTGTTTTTT; CDR3 protein: CASSDRLGTNEKLFF
V gene: TRBV28; clone size: few; D gene: .; J gene: TRBJ1-1; CDR3 DNA: TGTGCCAGCAGTTTAAGACAGTGGGTGGTCCGAGGGAGGAACACTGAAGCTTTCTTT; CDR3 protein: CASSLRQWVVRGRNTEAFF
V gene: TRBV7-9; clone size: .; D gene: .; J gene: TRBJ2-3; CDR3 DNA: TGTGCCAGCGGGATCAACACAGATACGCAGTATTTT; CDR3 protein: CASGINTDTQYF
V gene: TRBV20-1; clone size: few; D gene: TRBD2; J gene: TRBJ2-3; CDR3 DNA: TGCAGTGCGCTCGGACTAGCGCCTAGCACAGATACGCAGTATTTT; CDR3 protein: CSALGLAPSTDTQYF
V gene: TRBV20-1; clone size: .; D gene: TRBD2; J gene: TRBJ2-1; CDR3 DNA: TGCAGTGCTAGACCGTGGGAGGGCACGGAGCAGTTCTTC; CDR3 protein: CSARPWEGTEQFF
V gene: TRBV20-1; clone size: .; D gene: .; J gene: TRBJ2-5; CDR3 DNA: TGCAGTGACACACTGGGCGGACAAGAGACCCAGTACTTC; CDR3 protein: CSDTLGGQETQYF
V gene: TRBV7-9; clone size: few; D gene: .; J gene: TRBJ1-1; CDR3 DNA: TGTGCCAGCAGCTTAGTGGACGGAGGGAACACTGAAGCTTTCTTT; CDR3 protein: CASSLVDGGNTEAFF
V gene: TRBV20-1; clone size: few; D gene: TRBD2; J gene: TRBJ2-1; CDR3 DNA: TGCAGTGCCCGACTAGCCCGTAGCAGGAATGAGCAGTTCTTC; CDR3 protein: CSARLARSRNEQFF
V gene: TRBV27; clone size: few; D gene: .; J gene: TRBJ2-4; CDR3 DNA: TGTGCCAGCAGTTTATTTTGGGGGAGCAAAAACATTCAGTACTTC; CDR3 protein: CASSLFWGSKNIQYF
V gene: TRBV7-8; clone size: .; D gene: .; J gene: TRBJ2-2; CDR3 DNA: TGTGCCAGCAGCTTAGTTGCATCGCTCGGGGAGCTGTTTTTT; CDR3 protein: CASSLVASLGELFF
V gene: TRBV24-1; clone size: few; D gene: .; J gene: TRBJ2-1; CDR3 DNA: TGTGCCACCAGTGATTCAAGTAATGGGGGAATGGGCTTCAATGAGCAGTTCTTC; CDR3 protein: CATSDSSNGGMGFNEQFF
V gene: TRBV5-1; clone size: many; D gene: .; J gene: TRBJ2-4; CDR3 DNA: TGCGCCAGCAGCCCAGAAGGGGGACGAGCCAAAAACATTCAGTACTTC; CDR3 protein: CASSPEGGRAKNIQYF
V gene: TRBV6-5; clone size: .; D gene: TRBD2; J gene: TRBJ2-1; CDR3 DNA: TGTGCCAGCAGCCGGCGCGGGAGCCGGGGTTTCAATGAGCAGTTCTTC; CDR3 protein: CASSRRGSRGFNEQFF
V gene: TRBV5-8; clone size: .; D gene: TRBD1; J gene: TRBJ1-1; CDR3 DNA: TGTGCCAGCAGCCGAGGACAGGCTGACACTGAAGCTTTCTTT; CDR3 protein: CASSRGQADTEAFF
V gene: TRBV20-1; clone size: few; D gene: .; J gene: TRBJ1-1; CDR3 DNA: TGCAGTGCGGGTAGGGGGGAGGCTGAAGCTTTCTTT; CDR3 protein: CSAGRGEAEAFF
V gene: TRBV20-1; clone size: few; D gene: .; J gene: TRBJ2-1; CDR3 DNA: TGCAGTGCTCCCCAGCGGGTCTTCAATGAGCAGTTCTTC; CDR3 protein: CSAPQRVFNEQFF
V gene: TRBV12-3/TRBV12-4; clone size: few; D gene: .; J gene: TRBJ2-1; CDR3 DNA: TGTGCCAGCAGTTTATTCGGGGGAGACCTCTACAATGAGCAGTTCTTC; CDR3 protein: CASSLFGGDLYNEQFF
V gene: TRBV10-3; clone size: few; D gene: .; J gene: TRBJ2-1; CDR3 DNA: TGTGCCATCACCGAAGGGGGGGCCTCCTACAATGAGCAGTTCTTC; CDR3 protein: CAITEGGASYNEQFF
V gene: TRBV5-1; clone size: .; D gene: TRBD2; J gene: TRBJ2-3; CDR3 DNA: TGCGCCAGCAGCTTGGCTAGCGGGAGCCTCACAGATACGCAGTATTTT; CDR3 protein: CASSLASGSLTDTQYF
V gene: TRBV25-1; clone size: .; D gene: .; J gene: TRBJ1-1; CDR3 DNA: TGTGCCAGCAGTGAAATGCGGGACGGACTTGAAGCTTTCTTT; CDR3 protein: CASSEMRDGLEAFF
V gene: TRBV29-1; clone size: .; D gene: .; J gene: TRBJ2-1; CDR3 DNA: TGCAGCGTTGTCGGGACCCCACGGTTCTTC; CDR3 protein: CSVVGTPRFF
V gene: TRBV18; clone size: few; D gene: TRBD1; J gene: TRBJ2-7; CDR3 DNA: TGTGCCAGCTCACCACTAGGGACAGGAGTCTACGAGCAGTACTTC; CDR3 protein: CASSPLGTGVYEQYF
V gene: TRBV27; clone size: .; D gene: .; J gene: TRBJ2-6; CDR3 DNA: TGTGCCAGCAGTTTCAGACAGGTCTCTGGGGCCAACGTCCTGACTTTC; CDR3 protein: CASSFRQVSGANVLTF
V gene: TRBV5-1; clone size: .; D gene: .; J gene: TRBJ2-5; CDR3 DNA: TGCGCCAGCAGCGGGCAGGGAACCGTACAAGAGACCCAGTACTTC; CDR3 protein: CASSGQGTVQETQYF
V gene: TRBV12-3/TRBV12-4; clone size: .; D gene: .; J gene: TRBJ1-2; CDR3 DNA: TGTGCCAGCGGACAGTCGGGGGGCTACACCTTC; CDR3 protein: CASGQSGGYTF